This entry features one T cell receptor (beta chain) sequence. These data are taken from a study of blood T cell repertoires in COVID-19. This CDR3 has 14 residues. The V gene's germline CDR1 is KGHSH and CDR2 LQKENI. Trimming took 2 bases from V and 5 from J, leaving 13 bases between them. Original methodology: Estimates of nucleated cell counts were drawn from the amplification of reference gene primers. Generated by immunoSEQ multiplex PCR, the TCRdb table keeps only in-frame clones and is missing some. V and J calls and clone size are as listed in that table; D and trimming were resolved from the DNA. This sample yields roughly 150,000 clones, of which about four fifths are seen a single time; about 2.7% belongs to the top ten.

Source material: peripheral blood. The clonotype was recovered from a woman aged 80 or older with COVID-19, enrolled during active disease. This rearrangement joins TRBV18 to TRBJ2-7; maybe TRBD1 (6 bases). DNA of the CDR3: TGTGCCAGCTCACCAAGTTCAGGGGCCCACGAGCAGTACTTC. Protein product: CASSPSSGAHEQYF.